Sequencing of this T cell receptor (beta chain) was carried out in a study of cytotoxic CD8 clonotypes in ibrutinib-treated CLL. In the study overall: The group held over nine relapsed/refractory and under 16 treatment-naive patients, with 17 IGHV unmutated. Findings and limits, study-wide: Clonality increased with ibrutinib response but returned toward baseline at progression.

Germline V gene data show CDR1 as LNHDA and CDR2 as SQIVND (reference sequence). The CDR3 is made up of 14 amino acids. V lost 3 bases to trimming and J lost 0 bases, with 8 bases between them. With respect to this clone: Its specificity is not known.

Here immunoSEQ multiplex PCR was the method, and the copy in TCRdb shows in-frame clones only, minus some. The data contain a few hundred thousand clones, about 80% of them seen just once; the ten biggest clones take up under 8.5%. The sample in question was PBMCs, obtained before ibrutinib treatment. This sequence was found in a human donor with chronic lymphocytic leukemia. The V gene is TRBV19, the J gene TRBJ1-1, with a weak D call TRBD1 (6 bases). The CDR3 coding sequence is TGTGCCAGTAGTATGGACAGCATGAACACTGAAGCTTTCTTT. Amino acids: CASSMDSMNTEAFF.